Below are 7 T cell receptor beta chains sequenced from a single sample in a study of cytomegalovirus exposure and HLA in healthy donors. The PCR had 60 Vbeta and 13 Jbeta primers. Assay used: immunoSEQ multiplex PCR; TCRdb lists only in-frame clones, some missing. The sample consists of around 180,000 clones, about 90% of them appearing once. Sequenced input: PBMCs. These receptors were obtained from a girl less than two years old in good health and CMV-seronegative.

This chain joins TRBV5-6 and TRBJ2-5; unclear D gene. The end of the DNA fits TRBJ2-7 better, so the J call may be wrong. Germline V lookup: CDR1 SGHDT, CDR2 YYEEEE. The CDR3 consists of 11 residues. The CDR3 nucleotides are TGTGCCAGCAGCTTGACCTACGAGCAGTACTTC. The encoded protein is CASSLTYEQYF.

The gene calls are TRBV7-2 and TRBJ2-3; D remains unclear. This CDR3 has 12 amino acids. The germline CDR1 and CDR2 sequences are SGHTA and FQGNSA. Trimming pared 2 bases from V and 4 bases from J, leaving 4 bases between. The CDR3: CASSLYSDTQYF. The CDR3 DNA is TGTGCCAGCAGCTTATACTCAGATACGCAGTATTTT.

The V call is TRBV27, the J call TRBJ2-3; unclear D gene. V was trimmed by 5 bases and J by 1 base, leaving 28 bases between them. The CDR3 runs 20 residues. Germline CDR1 MNHEY, CDR2 SMNVEV (reference sequence). CDR3 coding DNA: TGTGCCAGCAGTAGAAAAGCCCCCTCTACCGATCTTGGAGGCACAGATACGCAGTATTTT. It encodes CASSRKAPSTDLGGTDTQYF.

The rearrangement uses TRBV29-1 and TRBJ1-6; D possibly corresponds to TRBD1 (6 bases). Germline values: CDR1 SQVTM, CDR2 ANQGSEA. The V gene lost 4 bases and the J gene lost 8 bases, with 9 bases spanning the gap. The CDR3 has 12 residues. Here the CDR3 reads CSVGEGDSPLHF. The CDR3 DNA follows: TGCAGCGTTGGCGAGGGGGATTCACCCCTCCACTTT. The entire variable domain, with the rest obtained from reference TRBV29-1 and TRBJ1-6, is as follows: SAVISQKPSRDICQRGTSLTIQCQVDSQVTMMFWYRQQPGQSLTLIATANQGSEATYESGFVIDKFPISRPNLTFSTLTVSNMSPEDSSIYLCSVGEGDSPLHFGNGTRLTVT.

This chain uses TRBV5-1 with TRBJ2-4; TRBD1 matches 7 bases. The trim removed 3 bases at V and 4 bases at J, leaving 4 bases unmatched. CDR3 length: 14 amino acids. Germline values: CDR1 SGHRS, CDR2 YFSETQ. The CDR3: CASSSGTEKNIQYF. The CDR3 coding sequence is TGCGCCAGCAGCTCCGGGACAGAGAAAAACATTCAGTACTTC.

Turning to this clone: Other DNA variants within this sample encode the same CDR3. V usage is TRBV18 and J usage is TRBJ2-7, with TRBD2 as a possible D gene (7 bases). The V end was cut by 3 bases, the J end by 2 bases, with 23 bases between. CDR3 length equals 18 residues. Germline V gene lookup returns CDR1 KGHSH and CDR2 LQKENI. The CDR3 loop reads CASSPQTSGGANPYEQYF. The CDR3 nucleotides are TGTGCCAGCTCACCCCAGACTAGTGGGGGGGCAAATCCCTACGAGCAGTACTTC.

In this sample, this clone turned up once. The chain uses TRBV5-5 and TRBJ1-6, with 7 bases identical to TRBD1. Germline V gene data show CDR1 as SGHKS and CDR2 as YYEKEE (reference sequence). This CDR3 contains 18 residues. V dropped 0 bases and J dropped 0; count of bases not matched to a gene: 6. The CDR3 nucleotides read TGTGCCAGCAGCTTGGGTGTAGACAGGGACTCCTATAATTCACCCCTCCACTTT. Encoded protein: CASSLGVDRDSYNSPLHF.